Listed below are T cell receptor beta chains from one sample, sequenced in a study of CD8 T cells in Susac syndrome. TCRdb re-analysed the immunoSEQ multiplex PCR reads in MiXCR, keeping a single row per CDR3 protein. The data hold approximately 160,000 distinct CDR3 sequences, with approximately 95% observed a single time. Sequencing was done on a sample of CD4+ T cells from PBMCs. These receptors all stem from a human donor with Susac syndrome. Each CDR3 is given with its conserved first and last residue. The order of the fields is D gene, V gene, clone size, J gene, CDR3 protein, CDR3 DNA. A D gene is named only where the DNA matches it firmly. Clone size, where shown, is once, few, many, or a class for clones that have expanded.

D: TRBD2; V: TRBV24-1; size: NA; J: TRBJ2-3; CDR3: CATRPGAGTQYF; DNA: TGTGCCACCAGACCAGGAGCGGGGACGCAGTATTTT
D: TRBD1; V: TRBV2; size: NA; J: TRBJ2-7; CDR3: CASEVTGLEQYF; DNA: TGTGCCAGCGAGGTGACAGGGCTCGAGCAGTACTTC
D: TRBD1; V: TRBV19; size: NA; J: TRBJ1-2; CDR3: CASSTPDRAYGYTF; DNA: TGTGCCAGTAGTACCCCGGACAGGGCCTATGGCTACACCTTC
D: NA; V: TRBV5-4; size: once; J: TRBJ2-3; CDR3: CAISMNTDTQYF; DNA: TGTGCCATCTCAATGAACACAGATACGCAGTATTTT
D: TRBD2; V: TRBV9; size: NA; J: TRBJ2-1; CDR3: CASSGLTSGGGNEQFF; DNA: TGTGCCAGCAGCGGGCTCACTAGCGGGGGGGGCAATGAGCAGTTCTTC
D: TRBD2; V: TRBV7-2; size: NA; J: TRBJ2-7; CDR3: CASSEGFSGNEQYF; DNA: TGTGCCAGCAGCGAGGGGTTTAGCGGGAACGAGCAGTACTTC
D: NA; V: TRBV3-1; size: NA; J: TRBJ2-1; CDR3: CASSPTRTRDNEQFF; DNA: TGTGCCAGCAGCCCGACGAGGACCCGGGACAATGAGCAGTTCTTC
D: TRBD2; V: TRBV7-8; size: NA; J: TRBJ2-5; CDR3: CASTNNPLILAEEETQYF; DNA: TGTGCCAGCACCAATAACCCTCTAATACTAGCGGAGGAGGAGACCCAGTACTTC
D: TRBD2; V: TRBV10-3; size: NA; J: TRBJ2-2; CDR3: CAISEEASGRAAGELFF; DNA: TGTGCCATCAGTGAGGAAGCTAGCGGGAGGGCCGCCGGGGAGCTGTTTTTT
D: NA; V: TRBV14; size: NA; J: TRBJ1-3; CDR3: CASSPDLFGGNTIYF; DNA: TGTGCCAGCAGCCCGGACCTATTCGGTGGAAACACCATATATTTT
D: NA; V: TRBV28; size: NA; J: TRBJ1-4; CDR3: CASSLDQRRLFF; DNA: TGTGCCAGCAGTTTAGACCAGAGGAGACTGTTTTTT
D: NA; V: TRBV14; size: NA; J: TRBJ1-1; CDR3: CASSQSMDTEAFF; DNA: TGTGCCAGCAGCCAGTCGATGGACACTGAAGCTTTCTTT
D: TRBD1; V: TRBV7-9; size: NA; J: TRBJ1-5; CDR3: CASSEGQVYNQPQHF; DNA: TGTGCCAGCAGCGAGGGACAGGTCTACAATCAGCCCCAGCATTTT
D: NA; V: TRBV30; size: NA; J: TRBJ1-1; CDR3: CAWALGRRAVAEAFF; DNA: TGTGCCTGGGCTCTCGGACGGCGGGCTGTAGCTGAAGCTTTCTTT
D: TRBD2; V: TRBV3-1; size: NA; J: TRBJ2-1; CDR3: CASSLRTSVNEQFF; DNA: TGTGCCAGCAGCCTCCGGACTAGCGTAAATGAGCAGTTCTTC
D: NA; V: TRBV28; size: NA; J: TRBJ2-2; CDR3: CASRLGGAGELFF; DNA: TGTGCCAGCAGACTAGGGGGGGCCGGGGAGCTGTTTTTT
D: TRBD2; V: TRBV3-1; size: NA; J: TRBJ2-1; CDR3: CASSQVGLAGYEQFF; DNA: TGTGCCAGCAGCCAAGTGGGGCTAGCGGGATATGAGCAGTTCTTC